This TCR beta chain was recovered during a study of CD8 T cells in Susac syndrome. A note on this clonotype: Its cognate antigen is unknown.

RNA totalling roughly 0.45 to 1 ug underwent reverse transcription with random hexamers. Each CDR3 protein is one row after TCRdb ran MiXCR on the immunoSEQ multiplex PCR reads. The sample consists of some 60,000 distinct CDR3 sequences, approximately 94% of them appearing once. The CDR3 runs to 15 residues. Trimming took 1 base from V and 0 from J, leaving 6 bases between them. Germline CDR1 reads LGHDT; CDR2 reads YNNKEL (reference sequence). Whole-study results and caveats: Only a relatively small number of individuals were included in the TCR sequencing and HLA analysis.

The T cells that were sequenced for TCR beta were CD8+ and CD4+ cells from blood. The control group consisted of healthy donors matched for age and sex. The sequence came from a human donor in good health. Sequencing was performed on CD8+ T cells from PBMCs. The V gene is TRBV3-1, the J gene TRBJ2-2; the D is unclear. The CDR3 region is CASSQGRSNTGELFF. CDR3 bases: TGTGCCAGCAGCCAAGGCAGGTCGAACACCGGGGAGCTGTTTTTT.